What follows are 15 T cell receptor beta chains derived from one specimen sequenced in a study of blood T cells in healthy people across ages. A sample-barcoded 5' primer and a J-beta primer mix were used in a second PCR of roughly 6 to 11 cycles. TCRdb reprocessed the 5' RACE reads with MiXCR, giving one entry per CDR3 protein. The sample gives hundreds of thousands of distinct CDR3 sequences, 45% to 50% of which show up once; 25% to 35% is in the top ten. Sequenced sample: blood. These receptors came from an older woman in good health.

This clonotype was seen a handful of times. The chain carries TRBV29-1 and TRBJ1-2; TRBD1 matches 7 bases. Germline V gene sequence: CDR1 SQVTM, CDR2 ANQGSEA. J gave up 2 bases and V 5 bases, and 2 bases lay outside the gene matches. The CDR3 spans 12 residues. The CDR3 nucleotides read TGCAGCGTTTGGGACAGAAACTATGGCTACACCTTC. This codes for CSVWDRNYGYTF. The full variable domain, its missing parts supplied by reference TRBV29-1 and TRBJ1-2, is SAVISQKPSRDICQRGTSLTIQCQVDSQVTMMFWYRQQPGQSLTLIATANQGSEATYESGFVIDKFPISRPNLTFSTLTVSNMSPEDSSIYLCSVWDRNYGYTFGSGTRLTVV.

The chain uses TRBV24-1 and TRBJ2-1, with a possible D match to TRBD1 (6 bases). The CDR3 is made up of 13 amino acids. With 1 base removed from V and 10 bases from J, the gap between germline ends came to 10 bases. Germline V gene data show CDR1 as KGHDR and CDR2 as SFDVKD. CDR3 nucleotide sequence: TGTGCCACCAGTGATTTCAGGGGCAGGGAGCAGTTCTTC. It codes for CATSDFRGREQFF.

The chain couples TRBV28 to TRBJ1-6; unclear D gene. Germline V gene sequence: CDR1 MDHEN, CDR2 SYDVKM. The CDR3 is 14 residues long. The V and J ends lost 2 bases and 10 bases respectively, with 12 bases between them. CDR3 loop: CASSLVGSRSPLHF. CDR3 DNA sequence: TGTGCCAGCAGTTTAGTGGGAAGTCGGTCACCCCTCCACTTT.

This clonotype turned up a few times. The rearrangement joins TRBV5-6 to TRBJ2-7; 7 bases align to TRBD1. The length of the CDR3 is 15 residues. CDR1 is SGHDT and CDR2 is YYEEEE in the germline V gene. The junction had 7 bases not matched to a gene; V was cut back by 4 bases and J by 0 bases. CDR3: CASSPTGPNSYEQYF. CDR3 coding DNA: TGTGCCAGCAGCCCGACAGGGCCAAACTCCTACGAGCAGTACTTC.

This chain links TRBV12-3 or TRBV12-4 with TRBJ2-1, with 10 bases that match TRBD2. The CDR3 is 14 residues long. With 6 bases clipped from V and 10 bases from J, the junction kept 9 bases outside the gene matches. The CDR3, as DNA: TGTGCCAGCAGCCTAGCGGGAGCGGGGAGCGAGCAGTTCTTC. This encodes CASSLAGAGSEQFF.

The chain couples TRBV12-3 or TRBV12-4 to TRBJ2-5; D is ambiguous. This CDR3 has 14 residues. The ends were cut back, 0 bases at V and 1 base at J, with 6 bases in the middle. In DNA, the CDR3 is TGTGCCAGCAGTTTAGCTGTACCCCAAGAGACCCAGTACTTC. Amino acid sequence: CASSLAVPQETQYF.

The J gene is TRBJ2-1, the V gene TRBV7-8; D may match TRBD1 or TRBD2 (5 bases each). V was clipped by 9 bases and J by 7 bases, with 16 bases between them. The CDR3 spans 13 residues. Looked up from germline, CDR1 is SGHVS and CDR2 is FQNEAQ. The CDR3 region has the DNA TGTGCCAGTTTGAGAGGGGCAACTAATGAGCAGTTCTTC. Translating it yields CASLRGATNEQFF.

This chain connects TRBV27 to TRBJ2-3; D is uncertain. The CDR3 totals 13 residues. The germline gives CDR1 MNHEY, CDR2 SMNVEV (reference sequence). Trimming took off 4 bases at V and 0 bases at J, with 5 bases between the two ends. CDR3 residues: CASSSQSTDTQYF. CDR3 DNA sequence: TGTGCCAGCAGTTCCCAAAGCACAGATACGCAGTATTTT.

J is TRBJ2-5 and V is TRBV27, with D possibly being TRBD2 (5 bases). This CDR3 spans 16 amino acids. CDR1 and CDR2 (germline): MNHEY, SMNVEV (reference sequence). V dropped 2 bases and J dropped 5 bases, with 18 bases sitting between them. CDR3 amino acids: CASSLNPVPTGETQYF. As DNA, the CDR3 is TGTGCCAGCAGTTTAAATCCGGTCCCTACGGGGGAGACCCAGTACTTC.

This clonotype came up a few times. The chain combines TRBV29-1 with TRBJ1-1; D unresolved. The CDR3 is 10 amino acids. The germline V gene has CDR1 SQVTM and CDR2 ANQGSEA. Trimming removed 4 bases from V and 7 bases from J, with 7 bases in between. The CDR3 coding sequence is TGCAGCGTTGTCGAATATGAAGCTTTCTTT. Translation gives CSVVEYEAFF.

This clonotype was observed once. The chain employs TRBV4-1 and TRBJ2-1; D call uncertain. Trimming left V 3 bases short and J 2 bases short, with 5 bases between. Germline V CDR1 and CDR2: MGHRA, YSYEKL. The CDR3 loop spans 13 amino acids. This chain's CDR3 is CASSQMAYNEQFF. The CDR3 DNA reads TGCGCCAGCAGCCAGATGGCCTACAATGAGCAGTTCTTC.

This clonotype came up a few times. DNA for the CDR3: TGTGCCAGCAGCTTAAAGGCCCGGGCAGGACAAGAGACCCAGTACTTC. Translated: CASSLKARAGQETQYF. The chain is built from TRBV7-2 and TRBJ2-5; the D is unclear. This CDR3 is 16 amino acids long. The V end lost 2 bases, the J end lost 2 bases, and 15 bases lay between the germline ends. Per germline, CDR1 SGHTA and CDR2 FQGNSA.

The chain has TRBV28 and TRBJ2-4; 7 bases line up with TRBD1. The J call may not be correct, given that the DNA end is closer to TRBJ2-7. The CDR3 length is 13 residues. The germline V gene has CDR1 MDHEN and CDR2 SYDVKM. The CDR3, as DNA: TGTGCCAGCAGAGACAGGGCGACCTACGAGCAGTACTTC. It is translated as CASRDRATYEQYF.

As regards this clonotype: A much larger clone is a single base away; this may be a read error. The rearrangement joins TRBV6-2 or TRBV6-3 to TRBJ1-4, with a weak D call TRBD1 (6 bases). Germline V lookup: CDR1 MNHEY, CDR2 SVGEGT. Trimming pared 5 bases from V and 5 bases from J, leaving 9 bases between. This CDR3 comprises 13 residues. Here the CDR3 reads CASSDRSNEKLFF. CDR3 coding DNA: TGTGCCAGCAGTGACAGGAGCAATGAAAAACTGTTTTTT.

This rearrangement joins TRBV5-1 to TRBJ2-7, with 8 bases fitting TRBD1. The CDR3 runs 15 residues. The germline V gene encodes CDR1 SGHRS and CDR2 YFSETQ. The J segment lost 3 bases and the V segment lost 2 bases, leaving 7 bases of the junction unmatched. The CDR3 bases are TGCGCCAGCAGCTTTGGACAGGGAAAGGGCTACGAGCAGTACTTC. As protein: CASSFGQGKGYEQYF.